One and the same sample provided the 10 T cell receptor beta chains below, sequenced in a study of blood T cell repertoires in COVID-19. Clones were read by immunoSEQ multiplex PCR, and TCRdb kept only the in-frame ones, dropping some. The data contain about 100,000 clones, 86% of them singletons. Sequenced input: peripheral blood. These receptors were obtained from a man aged 80 or over with active or convalescent COVID-19.

This chain uses TRBV4-3 with TRBJ2-1; tentatively, D is TRBD2 (6 bases). CDR1 is LGHNA, CDR2 YSLEER, per germline. Trimming took 4 bases from V and 7 from J, leaving 17 bases between them. The CDR3 contains 15 residues. CDR3 residues: CASSPLQGGGNEQFF. Written as DNA, the CDR3 is TGCGCCAGCAGCCCCCTCCAGGGAGGAGGGAATGAGCAGTTCTTC.

In the case of this clone: Other DNA sequences in this specimen translate into the identical CDR3. V usage is TRBV5-1 and J usage is TRBJ2-3, with 9 bases aligning to TRBD1. V trimming: 0 bases; J trimming: 1 base; junction bases outside the gene matches: 0. CDR1 is SGHRS and CDR2 is YFSETQ in the germline V gene. There are 15 residues in the CDR3. Written as DNA, the CDR3 is TGCGCCAGCAGCTTGGGGGACAGGGGCACAGATACGCAGTATTTT. This translates into CASSLGDRGTDTQYF.

The gene calls are TRBV10-3 and TRBJ1-1; possible D gene TRBD1, 6 bases. The germline V gene encodes CDR1 ENHRY and CDR2 SYGVKD. The CDR3 runs 15 residues. Trimming took off 3 bases at V and 10 bases at J, with 21 bases between the two ends. CDR3 loop: CAISDGPRQGQSAFF. CDR3 coding DNA: TGTGCCATCAGTGACGGGCCCCGGCAGGGGCAATCAGCTTTCTTT.

In DNA, the CDR3 is TGTGCCAGCAGCCTCAGCGGGAGAGAGCCCTACAATGAGCAGTTCTTC. Its translation is CASSLSGREPYNEQFF. This chain joins TRBV6-4 and TRBJ2-1; TRBD2 matches at 8 bases. CDR1 MRHNA and CDR2 SNTAGT come from the germline V gene. This CDR3 has 16 amino acids. V shed 6 bases, J shed 2 bases, and the junction held 9 bases outside the gene matches.

This chain uses TRBV5-4 with TRBJ1-6; D call uncertain. V lost 2 bases and J lost 4, with 7 bases in between. Germline assignment: CDR1 SGHNT and CDR2 YYREEE (reference sequence). The CDR3 has 14 amino acids. The CDR3 loop reads CASSFGQYNSPLHF. The CDR3 DNA reads as TGTGCCAGCAGCTTTGGGCAGTATAATTCACCCCTCCACTTT.

This clone has a single count. This chain joins TRBV7-2 and TRBJ2-5; D is possibly TRBD2 (6 bases). This CDR3 contains 13 residues. V was trimmed by 4 bases and J by 5 bases, leaving 11 bases between them. Germline CDR1 and CDR2: SGHTA and FQGNSA. CDR3: CASSSGLRETQYF. The CDR3 nucleotides are TGTGCCAGCAGCTCCGGACTAAGGGAGACCCAGTACTTC.

The chain combines TRBV5-1 with TRBJ1-4; D uncertain. Germline values: CDR1 SGHRS, CDR2 YFSETQ. Trimming removed 0 bases at V and 0 bases at J, with 6 bases between. There are 15 residues in the CDR3. Here the CDR3 DNA reads TGCGCCAGCAGCTTGGTTTTCGCAACTAATGAAAAACTGTTTTTT. It encodes CASSLVFATNEKLFF.

This clone was seen only once. This chain joins TRBV7-9 and TRBJ1-2; 7 bases fit TRBD1. There are 14 residues in the CDR3. After removal of 4 bases from V and 8 bases from J, the junction contained 10 bases not matched to a gene. CDR1 is SEHNR, CDR2 FQNEAQ, per germline (reference sequence). CDR3 loop: CASSWRTGFDGYTF. The CDR3 bases are TGTGCCAGCAGCTGGAGGACAGGCTTCGACGGCTACACCTTC.

V is TRBV12-3 or TRBV12-4 and J is TRBJ1-5, with no clear D. V was pared by 3 bases and J by 6 bases, with 9 bases between. The CDR3 is 13 residues long. CDR3 DNA: TGTGCCAGCAGTTTTTCTGCGGCTCAGCCCCAGCATTTT. Its protein product is CASSFSAAQPQHF.

The chain joins TRBV5-4 to TRBJ2-1; 7 positions match TRBD2. CDR1 and CDR2 from the germline V gene are SGHNT and YYREEE (reference sequence). The trim removed 0 bases at V and 1 base at J, leaving 7 bases unmatched. The CDR3 totals 17 residues. For the CDR3, the DNA is TGTGCCAGCAGCTTGGCCGGGGGAGGGGCATCCTACAATGAGCAGTTCTTC. Amino acid sequence: CASSLAGGGASYNEQFF. Drawing the rest from reference TRBV5-4 and TRBJ2-1, the complete variable domain is ETGVTQSPTHLIKTRGQQVTLRCSSQSGHNTVSWYQQALGQGPQFIFQYYREEENGRGNFPPRFSGLQFPNYSSELNVNALELDDSALYLCASSLAGGGASYNEQFFGPGTRLTVL.